This T cell receptor beta chain emerged from a study of beta chain features in type 1 diabetes. Whole-study findings and limits: Shorter templates might be favored by PCR, equally in patients and controls.

Only a few counts were recorded for this clone. Its specificity is not known. Reverse transcribing all isolated RNA meant expressed TCRB transcripts were sequenced. Data came from immunoSEQ multiplex PCR; TCRdb stores just in-frame clones and leaves some out. The sample lists about 900,000 clones; roughly 15% were seen once. The source is a woman aged 18 to 35 in good health. Sequencing was performed on naive CD4+ T cells from blood.

As DNA, the CDR3 is TGTGCCAGCAGCCTGACAGGGTCAAGTCAGCCCCAGCATTTT. It is translated as CASSLTGSSQPQHF. The chain joins TRBV14 to TRBJ1-5; 7 bases fit TRBD1. This CDR3 has 14 amino acids. The V segment lost 4 bases and the J segment 6 bases; nucleotides outside the gene matches: 6. Germline V lookup: CDR1 SGHDN, CDR2 FVKESK.